The text below deals with one T cell receptor beta chain. Its matching antigen is unknown. CDR3 length: 14 amino acids. Germline CDR1 reads LNHDA; CDR2 reads SQIVND (reference sequence). The V end lost 6 bases, the J end lost 3 bases, and 14 bases lay between the germline ends. TCR beta CDR3 region amplification was performed from RNA transcripts. An initial round of RT-PCR targeting the TCR CDR3 relied on the HTBI primer set. TCRdb processed the multiplex PCR reads anew with MiXCR; each CDR3 protein has one entry. The sample has around 620,000 distinct CDR3 sequences, 40% to 55% seen once. Uncontrolled infections, other autoimmune diseases, pregnancy or lactation led to exclusion of patients. Based on clinical symptoms, serum thyroxine and TRAb, thyroid ultrasound and orbital computed tomography, diagnoses were reached. The data originate from a study of T cells in Graves' hyperthyroidism and ophthalmopathy. Study-wide results and caveats: Model predictions of ophthalmopathy came a median approximately 6.5 months before onset. Researchers found most expanded thyroid clonotypes above 0.001 in blood as well.

The chain carries TRBV19 and TRBJ1-2; possibly TRBD1 for D (6 bases). The sequence was collected from an adult woman with Graves' disease, either hyperthyroidism or ophthalmopathy (not recorded which). Sequenced sample: peripheral blood or thyroid tissue (not recorded which). Here the CDR3 reads CASRTQGTDYGYTF. The CDR3 nucleotides read TGTGCCAGTAGGACTCAGGGGACGGACTATGGCTACACCTTC.